This T cell receptor (beta chain) comes out of a study of tumor and adjacent non-tumor tissue in lung cancer. Study as a whole: Approximately 4 million productive TCRbeta reads were obtained per sample on average.

The V gene end was trimmed by 4 bases and the J gene end by 4 bases; junction bases not matched to a gene: 11. The germline V gene has CDR1 SGHRS and CDR2 YFSETQ. CDR3 length: 18 residues. General study results and limits: Compared with tumor, normal lung showed significantly lower TCR diversity. Shorter survival was associated with higher TCR diversity in tumors.

The template was RNA from unsorted bulk tissue. The normal lung tissue was taken more than 3 cm from the tumor edge. This clonotype was detected only once. The target antigen is unknown. The conserved phenylalanine or tryptophan is not found at the CDR3 terminus, so this likely reflects a read error. A modified ARM-PCR protocol with three rounds of nested PCR amplified TCRbeta. Using its own MiXCR run on the multiplex PCR reads, TCRdb lists one record per CDR3 protein. The table lists around 80,000 distinct CDR3 sequences, 80% to 90% of them singletons. This chain joins TRBV5-1 and TRBJ2-1; 13 bases fit TRBD2. This sequence originates from a man aged 55 to 70 with non-small cell lung cancer. The specimen was distant non-tumor lung tissue. Written as DNA, the CDR3 is TGCGCCAGCAGCCGAAATCCGGGACTAGCGGGATATTACAATGAGCAGTTCTTG. It translates to CASSRNPGLAGYYNEQFL.